Detailed here is one TCR beta chain. Its matching antigen is unknown. This entry is derived from a study of shared clonotypes between healthy human individuals. Study-wide points: Sequencing depth was expected to influence donor clonotype sharing.

It was roughly 330 ng DNA, 25,000 to 35,000 T cell genomes, that went into each replicate PCR of unsorted PBMC. TCRdb's copy holds only in-frame clones and misses some; the assay was immunoSEQ multiplex PCR. The sample lists 450,000 to 600,000 clones; more than 65% were seen once. The specimen sequenced was PBMCs. This clonotype was sampled from a woman in her thirties or forties in good health. Some clones in this sample may be carry-over from other donors' samples.

In DNA, the CDR3 is TGTGCCAGCAGCTTATTGCGGGAAGGAGGGACCCAGTACTTC. Translated, it gives CASSLLREGGTQYF. The chain couples TRBV7-2 to TRBJ2-5; D perhaps matches TRBD2 (6 bases). The germline CDR1 and CDR2 sequences are SGHTA and FQGNSA. Trimming took off 2 bases at V and 7 bases at J, with 14 bases between the two ends. The CDR3 totals 14 residues.